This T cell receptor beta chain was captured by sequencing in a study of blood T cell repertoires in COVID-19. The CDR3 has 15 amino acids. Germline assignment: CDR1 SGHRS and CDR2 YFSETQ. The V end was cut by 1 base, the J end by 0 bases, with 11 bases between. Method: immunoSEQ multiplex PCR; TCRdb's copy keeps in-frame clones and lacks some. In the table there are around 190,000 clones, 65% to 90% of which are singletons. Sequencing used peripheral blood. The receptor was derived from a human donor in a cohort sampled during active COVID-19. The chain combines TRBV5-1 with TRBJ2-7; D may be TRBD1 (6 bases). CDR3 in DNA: TGCGCCAGCAGCTTGTCCGGGACAACCTCCTACGAGCAGTACTTC. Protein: CASSLSGTTSYEQYF.